The rows below give T cell receptor beta chains drawn from one sample of a study of beta chain features in type 1 diabetes. Assay used: immunoSEQ multiplex PCR; TCRdb lists only in-frame clones, some missing. The top ten clones hold roughly 2% of a sample with roughly 150,000 clones, roughly 11% of them seen once. The source material was central memory CD4+ T cells from blood. These receptor sequences come from a man between 18 and 29 years old in good health. Both conserved end residues are part of each CDR3. The order of the fields is D gene, CDR3 length, clone size, J gene, V gene, CDR3 DNA, CDR3 protein. D genes are given only for firm matches. Clone size appears in some rows only: once, few, many, or a class for an expanded clone.

. 16 few TRBJ2-1 TRBV7-2 TGTGCCAGCAGCTCCTCCGAAGGCGGTTACTACAATGAGCAGTTCTTC CASSSSEGGYYNEQFF
. 17 . TRBJ1-2 TRBV30 TGTGCCTGGAGCGTAGGCGGAACAACCTTGAGTGGCTATGGCTACACCTTC CAWSVGGTTLSGYGYTF
TRBD2 14 few TRBJ2-1 TRBV2 TGTGCCACCCGAGCGGGGCGGAAGGGCAATGAGCAGTTCTTC CATRAGRKGNEQFF
TRBD1 12 . TRBJ2-3 TRBV7-2 TGTGCCAGCAATACAGGGGAGGATACGCAGTATTTT CASNTGEDTQYF
. 15 . TRBJ1-1 TRBV4-3 TGCGCCAGCAGCCAAGCTACGGGGAGGGACACTGAAGCTTTCTTT CASSQATGRDTEAFF
TRBD1 15 few TRBJ1-2 TRBV14 TGTGCCAGCAGCCAAGTAGCAGGGGGCCCCTATGGCTACACCTTC CASSQVAGGPYGYTF
. 12 few TRBJ1-2 TRBV9 TGTGCCAGCAGCGTAGACAGCGGCGGCTACACCTTC CASSVDSGGYTF
TRBD1 15 . TRBJ1-1 TRBV18 TGTGCCAGCTCAACCGTGACAGGGAGACGCACTGAAGCTTTCTTT CASSTVTGRRTEAFF
TRBD2 16 few TRBJ2-2 TRBV28 TGTGCCAGCAGTTTATTAGCGGGAGGCGTACCCGGGGAGCTGTTTTTT CASSLLAGGVPGELFF
TRBD1 15 few TRBJ1-2 TRBV4-2 TGTGCCAGCAGCCAGCAAGGACAGGGCGGTTATGGCTACACCTTC CASSQQGQGGYGYTF
. 16 . TRBJ2-1 TRBV4-2 TGTGCCAGCAGCCAAGATGGTTTAGCGGCCTACAATGAGCAGTTCTTC CASSQDGLAAYNEQFF
TRBD1 16 . TRBJ2-3 TRBV10-3 TGTGCCATCAGTGACCTAGGACAGGGGGCCCCAGATACGCAGTATTTT CAISDLGQGAPDTQYF
. 14 few TRBJ1-5 TRBV23-1 TGCGCCAGCAGGATTGAGCATAGCAATCAGCCCCAGCATTTT CASRIEHSNQPQHF
TRBD1 15 . TRBJ1-1 TRBV6-5 TGTGCCAGCAGTTCACAAGGACAGGGAGTCACTGAAGCTTTCTTT CASSSQGQGVTEAFF
TRBD1 14 many TRBJ2-3 TRBV15 TGTGCCACCAGCAGCCCGGGACAGGAGTCGACGCAGTATTTT CATSSPGQESTQYF